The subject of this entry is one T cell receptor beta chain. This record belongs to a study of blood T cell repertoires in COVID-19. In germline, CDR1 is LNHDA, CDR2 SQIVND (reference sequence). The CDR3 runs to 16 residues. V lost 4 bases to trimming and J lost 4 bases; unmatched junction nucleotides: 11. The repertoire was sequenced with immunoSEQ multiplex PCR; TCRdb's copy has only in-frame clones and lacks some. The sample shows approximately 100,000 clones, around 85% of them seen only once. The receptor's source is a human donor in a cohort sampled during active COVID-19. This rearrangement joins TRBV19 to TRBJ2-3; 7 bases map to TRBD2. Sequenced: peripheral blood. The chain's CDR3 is CASSKLTGGSPDTQYF. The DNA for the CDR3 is TGTGCCAGTAGTAAGCTGACGGGAGGAAGCCCAGATACGCAGTATTTT.